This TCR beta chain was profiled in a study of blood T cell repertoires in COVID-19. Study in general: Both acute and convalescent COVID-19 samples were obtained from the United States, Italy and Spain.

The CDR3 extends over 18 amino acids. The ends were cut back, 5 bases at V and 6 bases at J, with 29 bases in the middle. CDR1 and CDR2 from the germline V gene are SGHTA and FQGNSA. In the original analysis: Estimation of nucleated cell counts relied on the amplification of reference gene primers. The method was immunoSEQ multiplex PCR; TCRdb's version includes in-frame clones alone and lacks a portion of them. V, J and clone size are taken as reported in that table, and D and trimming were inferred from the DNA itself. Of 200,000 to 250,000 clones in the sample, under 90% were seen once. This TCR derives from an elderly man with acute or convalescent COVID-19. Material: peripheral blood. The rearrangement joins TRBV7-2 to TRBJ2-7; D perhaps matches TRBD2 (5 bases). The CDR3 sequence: CASSQEGTYSKVFREQYF. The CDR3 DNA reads TGTGCCAGCAGCCAAGAGGGAACCTACTCCAAAGTCTTCCGCGAGCAGTACTTC.